The sequence of this T cell receptor beta chain was determined in a study of blood T cells in healthy people across ages. Germline CDR1 reads DFQATT; CDR2 reads SNEGSKA (reference sequence). The CDR3 totals 14 residues. Trimming shortened V by 2 bases and J by 0 bases, and 10 bases separated the two germline ends. Concerning this clonotype itself: Its specificity is unknown.

For the second PCR, which ran for roughly 6 to 11 cycles, a sample-barcoded 5' primer and a J-beta primer mix were used. TCRdb fed the 5' RACE reads into MiXCR, producing one record per CDR3 protein. The sample yields hundreds of thousands of distinct CDR3 sequences, about 20% seen once. General observations from the study: Older individuals had lower TCR beta diversity per million T cells (the decline was roughly linear).

This chain links TRBV20-1 with TRBJ1-1; no clear D. This receptor was obtained from a man between 65 and 79 years old in good health. Sequencing was performed on blood. CDR3 in amino acids: CSARSGNLNTEAFF. In nucleotides, the CDR3 is TGCAGTGCTAGATCCGGTAACTTGAACACTGAAGCTTTCTTT.